This T cell receptor beta chain stems from a study of T cell repertoires in cytomegalovirus infection. In the study overall: It was the public TCR beta signatures that indicated both CMV infection and matching HLA type.

The CDR3 contains 13 residues. Trimming took off 6 bases at V and 4 bases at J, with 12 bases between the two ends. CDR1 is DFQATT and CDR2 is SNEGSKA in the germline V gene (reference sequence). Findings and limits, study-wide: The cumulative frequency of public TCR beta families distinguished individuals who carried CMV together with the relevant HLA. In two of eight donors, the top clonotype was HLA-C-restricted CMV-specific.

From the reads, TCRdb called clonotypes with MiXCR, one entry per CDR3 protein. Of under 350,000 distinct CDR3 sequences listed, 9.6% are singletons. This clonotype was seen more than once but under ten times. What it recognizes is unknown. The V and J genes are TRBV20-1 and TRBJ1-4; D gene ambiguous. Material: PBMCs. The TCR sequence derives from a human donor in good health (CMV status not recorded). Some clones in this sample may be carry-over from other donors' samples. The CDR3 nucleotides read TGCAGTGCACCCGGGAAGGGTAATGAAAAACTGTTTTTT. The encoded protein is CSAPGKGNEKLFF.